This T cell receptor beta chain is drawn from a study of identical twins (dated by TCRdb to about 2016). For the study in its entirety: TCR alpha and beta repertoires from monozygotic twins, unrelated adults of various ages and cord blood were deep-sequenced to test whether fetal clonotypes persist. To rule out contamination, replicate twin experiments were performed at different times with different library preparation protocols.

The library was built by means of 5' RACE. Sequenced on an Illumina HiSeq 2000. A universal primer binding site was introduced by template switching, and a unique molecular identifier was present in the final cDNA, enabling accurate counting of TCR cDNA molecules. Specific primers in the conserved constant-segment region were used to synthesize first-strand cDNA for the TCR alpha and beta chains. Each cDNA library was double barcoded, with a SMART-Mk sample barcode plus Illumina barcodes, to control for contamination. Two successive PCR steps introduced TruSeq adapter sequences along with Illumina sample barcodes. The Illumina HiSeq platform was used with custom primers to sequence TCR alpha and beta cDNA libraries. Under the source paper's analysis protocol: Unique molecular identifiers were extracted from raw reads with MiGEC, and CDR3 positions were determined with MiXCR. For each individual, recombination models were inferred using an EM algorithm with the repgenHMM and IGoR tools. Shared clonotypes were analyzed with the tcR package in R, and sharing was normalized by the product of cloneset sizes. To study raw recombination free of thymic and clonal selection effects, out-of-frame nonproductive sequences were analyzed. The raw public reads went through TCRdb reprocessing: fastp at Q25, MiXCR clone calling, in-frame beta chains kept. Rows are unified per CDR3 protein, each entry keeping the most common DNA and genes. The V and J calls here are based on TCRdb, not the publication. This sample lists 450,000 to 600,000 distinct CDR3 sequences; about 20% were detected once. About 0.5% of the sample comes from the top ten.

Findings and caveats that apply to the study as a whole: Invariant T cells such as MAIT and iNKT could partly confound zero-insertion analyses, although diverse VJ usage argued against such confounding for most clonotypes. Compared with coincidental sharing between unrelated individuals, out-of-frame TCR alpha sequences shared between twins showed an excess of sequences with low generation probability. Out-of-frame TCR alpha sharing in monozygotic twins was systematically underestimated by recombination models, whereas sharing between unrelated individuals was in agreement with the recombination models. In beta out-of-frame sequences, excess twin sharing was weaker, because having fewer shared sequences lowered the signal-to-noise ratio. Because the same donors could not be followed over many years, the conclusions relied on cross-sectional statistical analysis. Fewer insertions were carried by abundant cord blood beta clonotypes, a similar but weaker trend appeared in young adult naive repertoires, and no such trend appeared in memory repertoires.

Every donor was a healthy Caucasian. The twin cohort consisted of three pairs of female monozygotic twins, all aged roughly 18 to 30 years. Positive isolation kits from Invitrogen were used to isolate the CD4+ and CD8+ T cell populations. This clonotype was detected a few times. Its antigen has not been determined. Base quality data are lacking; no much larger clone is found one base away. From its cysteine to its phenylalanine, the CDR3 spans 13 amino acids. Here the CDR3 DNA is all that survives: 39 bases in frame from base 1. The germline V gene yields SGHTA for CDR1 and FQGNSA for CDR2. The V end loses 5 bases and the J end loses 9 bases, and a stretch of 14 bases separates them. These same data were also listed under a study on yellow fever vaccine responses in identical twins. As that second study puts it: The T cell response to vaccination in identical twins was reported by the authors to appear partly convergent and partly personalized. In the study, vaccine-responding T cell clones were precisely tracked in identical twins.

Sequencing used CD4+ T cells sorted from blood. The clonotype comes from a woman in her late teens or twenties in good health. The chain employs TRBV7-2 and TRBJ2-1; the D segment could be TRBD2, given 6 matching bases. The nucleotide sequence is TGTGCCAGCAGCGCCGTCTGGCGGGGTGAGCAGTTCTTC. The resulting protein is CASSAVWRGEQFF.